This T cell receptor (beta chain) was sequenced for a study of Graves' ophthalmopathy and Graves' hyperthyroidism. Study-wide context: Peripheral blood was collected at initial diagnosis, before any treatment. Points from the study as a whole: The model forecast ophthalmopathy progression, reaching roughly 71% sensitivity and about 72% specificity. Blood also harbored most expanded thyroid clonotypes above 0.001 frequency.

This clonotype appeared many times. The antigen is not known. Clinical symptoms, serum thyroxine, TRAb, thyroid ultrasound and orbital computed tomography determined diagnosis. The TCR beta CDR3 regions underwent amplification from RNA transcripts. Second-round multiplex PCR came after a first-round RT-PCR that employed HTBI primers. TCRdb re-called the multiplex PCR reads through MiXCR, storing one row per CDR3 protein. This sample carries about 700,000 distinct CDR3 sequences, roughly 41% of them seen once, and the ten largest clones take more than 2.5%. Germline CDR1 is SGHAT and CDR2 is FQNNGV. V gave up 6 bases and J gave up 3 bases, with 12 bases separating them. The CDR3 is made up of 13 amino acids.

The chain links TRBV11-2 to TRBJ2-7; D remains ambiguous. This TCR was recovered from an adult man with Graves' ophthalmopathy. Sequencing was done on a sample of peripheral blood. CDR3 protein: CASSPGPDYEQYF. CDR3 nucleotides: TGTGCCAGCAGTCCGGGTCCCGACTACGAGCAGTACTTC.